This paragraph covers one T cell receptor beta chain sequence. Cohort assignment relied on participant-reported clinical history. Someone with COVID-19 had been met by exposed participants within 2 weeks before study entry. The ends were cut back, 4 bases at V and 5 bases at J, with 12 bases in the middle. The CDR3 runs to 13 residues. CDR1 is SGHNT, CDR2 YYREEE, per germline (reference sequence). This record comes from a study of blood T cell repertoires in COVID-19. Study background: PBMCs, B-cell-depleted T cells, or T cells provided the cDNA or gDNA that made up the material.

How the authors handled the data: Amplifying reference gene primers gave estimates of nucleated cell counts. Repertoires were generated with immunoSEQ multiplex PCR, while TCRdb's copy carries only in-frame clones and drops some. The DNA gave D and trimming, while V, J and clone size come from that table. The sample has around 270,000 clones, roughly 88% seen once. Material: PBMCs or T cells enriched from blood (not recorded which). The genes are TRBV5-4 and TRBJ1-2, with D uncertain. The clonotype was recovered from a woman aged 40-49 years who had been exposed to COVID-19. The CDR3 spells CASSAPGGYGYTF. CDR3 DNA sequence: TGTGCCAGCAGCGCGCCTGGAGGATATGGCTACACCTTC.